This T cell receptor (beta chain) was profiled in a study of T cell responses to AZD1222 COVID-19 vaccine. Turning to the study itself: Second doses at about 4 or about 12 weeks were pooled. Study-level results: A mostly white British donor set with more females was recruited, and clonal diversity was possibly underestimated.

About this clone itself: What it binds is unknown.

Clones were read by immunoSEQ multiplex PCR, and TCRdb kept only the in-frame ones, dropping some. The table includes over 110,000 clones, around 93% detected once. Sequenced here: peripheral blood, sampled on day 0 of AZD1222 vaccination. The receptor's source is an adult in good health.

For the CDR3, the DNA is TGTGCCAGCAGCCGGGACAGGGGCTTGTTTTCTGAAGCTTTCTTT. Protein product: CASSRDRGLFSEAFF. The chain joins TRBV6-6 to TRBJ1-1; 10 bases align to TRBD1. The CDR3 covers 15 residues. Germline V CDR1 and CDR2: MNHNY, SVGAGI (reference sequence). The trim removed 6 bases at V and 6 bases at J, leaving 10 bases unmatched.